These 15 T cell receptor beta chains were all obtained from the same sample, sequenced in a study of PD-1 blockade in mismatch repair-deficient tumors. Sequenced by immunoSEQ multiplex PCR; TCRdb stores in-frame clones only, minus some. The repertoire includes about 130,000 clones, approximately 91% of them detected once, and about 12% sits in the top ten. The sample in question was peripheral blood, obtained just under 74 weeks after starting pembrolizumab. The receptors derive from an adult with mismatch repair-deficient cancer.

The rearrangement links TRBV5-6 to TRBJ2-3; a possible D gene is TRBD1 (6 bases). The CDR3 is 16 amino acids. Germline CDR1 and CDR2: SGHDT and YYEEEE. The V and J ends lost 4 bases and 0 bases respectively, with 15 bases between them. This chain's CDR3 is CASSPTGSWSTDTQYF. Here the CDR3 DNA reads TGTGCCAGCAGCCCCACAGGGTCGTGGAGCACAGATACGCAGTATTTT. The complete variable domain, with remaining parts taken from reference TRBV5-6 and TRBJ2-3, reads DAGVTQSPTHLIKTRGQQVTLRCSPKSGHDTVSWYQQALGQGPQFIFQYYEEEERQRGNFPDRFSGHQFPNYSSELNVNALLLGDSALYLCASSPTGSWSTDTQYFGPGTRLTVL.

The CDR3 region has the DNA TGTGCCTGCGGGACGGGGGGGAACACTGAAGCTTTCTTT. It codes for CACGTGGNTEAFF. This rearrangement joins TRBV30 to TRBJ1-1, with a tentative D call TRBD1 (5 bases). The CDR3 consists of 13 residues. Trimming took off 6 bases at V and 1 base at J, with 12 bases between the two ends. CDR1 is GTSNPN, CDR2 SVGIG, per germline (reference sequence). The entire variable domain, with the rest obtained from reference TRBV30 and TRBJ1-1, is as follows: SQTIHQWPATLVQPVGSPLSLECTVEGTSNPNLYWYRQAAGRGLQLLFYSVGIGQISSEVPQNLSASRPQDRQFILSSKKLLLSDSGFYLCACGTGGNTEAFFGQGTRLTVV.

The V and J genes are TRBV6-1 and TRBJ1-5; 9 nucleotides line up with TRBD1. The germline CDR1 and CDR2 sequences are MNHNS and SASEGT. This CDR3 region has 15 residues. J was trimmed by 5 bases and V by 3 bases; bases with no gene match: 5. The CDR3 bases are TGTGCCAGCAGTGATGGGACAGGGTGGTATCAGCCCCAGCATTTT. Translation: CASSDGTGWYQPQHF.

This CDR3 reads CASSLDGTSTQAYF. CDR3 nucleotides: TGTGCCAGCAGCTTAGATGGGACTAGCACCCAAGCCTACTTC. The chain carries TRBV11-2 and TRBJ2-7; 9 nucleotides agree with TRBD2. Germline trimming cut 0 bases from V and 13 bases from J; bases unmatched to any gene: 10. Germline assignment: CDR1 SGHAT and CDR2 FQNNGV. The CDR3 loop spans 14 amino acids. Full variable domain (outside the CDR3, taken from reference TRBV11-2 and TRBJ2-7): EAGVAQSPRYKIIEKRQSVAFWCNPISGHATLYWYQQILGQGPKLLIQFQNNGVVDDSQLPKDRFSAERLKGVDSTLKIQPAKLEDSAVYLCASSLDGTSTQAYFGPGTRLTVT.

The chain has TRBV28 and TRBJ2-2; D perhaps matches TRBD1 (5 bases). The CDR3 runs 14 residues. The germline V and J ends were trimmed by 3 bases and 1 base, with 6 bases remaining between them. Germline V gives CDR1 MDHEN, CDR2 SYDVKM. The CDR3 protein is CASSFTGNTGELFF. CDR3 DNA: TGTGCCAGCAGTTTTACAGGGAACACCGGGGAGCTGTTTTTT.

DNA for the CDR3: TGTGCCAGCAGTCGAGGACTAGCGGGAACTTGGAATGAGCAGTTCTTC. It translates to CASSRGLAGTWNEQFF. The rearrangement joins TRBV27 to TRBJ2-1, with TRBD2 identical over 12 bases. Germline V gene lookup returns CDR1 MNHEY and CDR2 SMNVEV (reference sequence). The CDR3 has 16 amino acids. V trimming: 5 bases; J trimming: 7 bases; junction bases outside the gene matches: 9.

The chain links TRBV11-3 to TRBJ2-3, with D unresolved. The germline CDR1 and CDR2 sequences are SGHNT and YENEEA. The CDR3 runs 12 residues. The V gene lost 0 bases and the J gene lost 6 bases, with 4 bases spanning the gap. The CDR3 is CASSLDHDTQYF. In DNA, the CDR3 is TGTGCCAGCAGCTTAGATCATGATACGCAGTATTTT.

The rearrangement uses TRBV7-2 and TRBJ2-1, with D tentatively TRBD2 (6 bases). This CDR3 region has 15 residues. The germline gives CDR1 SGHTA, CDR2 FQGNSA. Deletions cut 2 bases from V and 3 bases from J, with 11 bases between. CDR3 region: CASSLREAVYNEQFF. As DNA, the CDR3 is TGTGCCAGCAGCTTAAGGGAGGCCGTCTACAATGAGCAGTTCTTC.

CDR3 nucleotide sequence: TGTGCCAGCCAAGAGGTGGGGGGGACAGGATCTCAAGAGCAGTACTTC. Amino acid sequence: CASQEVGGTGSQEQYF. The chain uses TRBV28 and TRBJ2-7; D perhaps matches TRBD1 (8 bases). The CDR3 sequence is 16 residues long. Germline V gene lookup returns CDR1 MDHEN and CDR2 SYDVKM. Trimming shortened V by 8 bases and J by 7 bases, and 27 bases separated the two germline ends.

CDR3 sequence: CASTFWTGNLDGYTF. The CDR3 DNA is TGCGCCAGCACGTTCTGGACAGGGAATTTGGATGGCTACACCTTC. The chain uses TRBV5-1 and TRBJ1-2; 8 bases align to TRBD1. CDR1 and CDR2 (germline): SGHRS, YFSETQ. With V trimmed by 6 bases and J by 6 bases, 13 bases remained unmatched. There are 15 residues in the CDR3. Variable domain in full (rest from reference TRBV5-1 and TRBJ1-2): KAGVTQTPRYLIKTRGQQVTLSCSPISGHRSVSWYQQTPGQGLQFLFEYFSETQRNKGNFPGRFSGRQFSNSRSEMNVSTLELGDSALYLCASTFWTGNLDGYTFGSGTRLTVV.

The V and J genes are TRBV6-1 and TRBJ2-1; D may be TRBD1 (6 bases). Germline V gene lookup returns CDR1 MNHNS and CDR2 SASEGT. V was clipped by 1 base and J by 3 bases, with 16 bases between them. CDR3 length: 17 residues. CDR3 protein: CASSEGQVVHYYNEQFF. As DNA, the CDR3 is TGTGCCAGCAGTGAAGGACAGGTGGTTCATTACTACAATGAGCAGTTCTTC.

In its sample, this clone was seen many times. The chain recombines TRBV19 with TRBJ2-1, with 13 positions matching TRBD2. Looked up from germline, CDR1 is LNHDA and CDR2 is SQIVND (reference sequence). J was trimmed by 6 bases and V by 1 base; bases with no gene match: 0. CDR3 size: 15 residues. The CDR3 region is CASSIGTSGSNEQFF. CDR3 DNA sequence: TGTGCCAGTAGTATAGGGACTAGCGGGAGCAATGAGCAGTTCTTC.

The J gene is TRBJ2-2, the V gene TRBV7-8; TRBD2 aligns across 11 bases. This CDR3 comprises 18 residues. Germline V gives CDR1 SGHVS, CDR2 FQNEAQ. After removal of 1 base from V and 5 bases from J, the junction contained 9 bases not matched to a gene. CDR3: CASSLGVGSGRVTGELFF. The CDR3, as DNA: TGTGCCAGCAGCTTAGGGGTCGGTAGCGGGAGGGTAACCGGGGAGCTGTTTTTT.

The V and J genes are TRBV6-1 and TRBJ2-7; 12 bases are a match to TRBD2. Germline CDR1 is MNHNS and CDR2 is SASEGT. Unmatched junction bases numbered 13, after V lost 1 base and J lost 0 bases. The CDR3 has 20 amino acids. CDR3 nucleotide sequence: TGTGCCAGCAGTGAAGGGCTAGCGGGAGGGCCTCGACCGTCCTCCTACGAGCAGTACTTC. Protein sequence: CASSEGLAGGPRPSSYEQYF.

V and J are TRBV7-4 and TRBJ2-7; D gene ambiguous. V lost 3 bases, J lost 6 bases, and 12 bases lay in between. The germline CDR1 and CDR2 sequences are SGHVT and SQSDAQ. CDR3 length: 13 residues. The CDR3 DNA reads TGTGCCAGCAGCTTGGGGTGGGTGAGCGAGCAGTACTTC. Translation: CASSLGWVSEQYF.